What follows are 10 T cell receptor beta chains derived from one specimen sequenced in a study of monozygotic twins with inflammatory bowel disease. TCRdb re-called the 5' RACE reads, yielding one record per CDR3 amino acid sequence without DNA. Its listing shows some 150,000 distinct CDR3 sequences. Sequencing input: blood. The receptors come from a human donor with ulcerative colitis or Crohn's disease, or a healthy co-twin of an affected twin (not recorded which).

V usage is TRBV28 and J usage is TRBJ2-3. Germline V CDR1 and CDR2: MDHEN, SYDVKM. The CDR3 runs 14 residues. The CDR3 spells CASSLNGVTDTQYF.

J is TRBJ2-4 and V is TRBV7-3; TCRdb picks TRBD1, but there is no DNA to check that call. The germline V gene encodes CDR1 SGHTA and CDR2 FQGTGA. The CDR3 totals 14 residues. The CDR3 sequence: CASSLTEIGGVQYF.

CDR3 residues: CSARSGGTNEQFF. This chain links TRBV20-1 with TRBJ2-1; TCRdb lists TRBD1, though no DNA is available to test this call. The germline gives CDR1 DFQATT, CDR2 SNEGSKA (reference sequence). The CDR3 sequence is 13 residues long.

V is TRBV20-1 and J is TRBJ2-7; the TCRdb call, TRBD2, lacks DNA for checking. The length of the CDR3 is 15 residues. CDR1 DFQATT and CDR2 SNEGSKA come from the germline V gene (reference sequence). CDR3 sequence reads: CSARLAGGTHYEQYF.

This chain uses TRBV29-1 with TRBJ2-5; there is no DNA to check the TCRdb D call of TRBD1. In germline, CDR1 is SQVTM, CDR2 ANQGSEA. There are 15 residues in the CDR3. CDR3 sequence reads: CSVKLPRLGRETQYF.

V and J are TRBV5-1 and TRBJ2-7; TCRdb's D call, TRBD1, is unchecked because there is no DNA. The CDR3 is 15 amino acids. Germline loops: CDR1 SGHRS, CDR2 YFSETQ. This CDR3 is CASSLATGITYEQYF.

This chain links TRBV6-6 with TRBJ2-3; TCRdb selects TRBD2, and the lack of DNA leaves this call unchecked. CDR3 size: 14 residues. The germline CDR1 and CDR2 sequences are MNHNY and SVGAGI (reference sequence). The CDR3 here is CASTPGLPTDTQYF.

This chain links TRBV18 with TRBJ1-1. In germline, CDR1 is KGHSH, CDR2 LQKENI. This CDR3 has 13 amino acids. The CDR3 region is CASSLYPNTEAFF.

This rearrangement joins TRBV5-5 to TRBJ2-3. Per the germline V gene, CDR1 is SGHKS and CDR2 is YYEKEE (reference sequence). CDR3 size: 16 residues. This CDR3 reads CASSLALARSTDTQYF.

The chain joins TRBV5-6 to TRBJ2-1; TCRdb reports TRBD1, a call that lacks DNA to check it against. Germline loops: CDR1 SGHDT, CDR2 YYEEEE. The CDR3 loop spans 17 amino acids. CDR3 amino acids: CASSGRQRGGNYNEQFF.